This TCR beta chain was found in a study of monozygotic twins with inflammatory bowel disease. Study-wide points: Repertoires of patients may have been made more variable by differing immunosuppressive treatments.

TCRdb reprocessed the 5' RACE reads; each CDR3 protein has one entry and no DNA is given. The table for this sample gives 200,000 to 250,000 distinct CDR3 sequences. Blood samples, whole and unsorted for T cells, yielded the isolated total RNA. CDR1 and CDR2 from the germline V gene are SGHKS and YYEKEE (reference sequence). CDR3 length equals 14 residues. A word on this clonotype: The antigen is undetermined.

The TCR originated in a human donor with ulcerative colitis or Crohn's disease, or a healthy co-twin of an affected twin (not recorded which). Sequencing was carried out using blood. This chain connects TRBV5-5 to TRBJ2-5; TCRdb names TRBD1, which stays unverified in the absence of DNA. CDR3 amino acids: CASRARTGGETQYF.